A single sample is the source of the 5 T cell receptor beta chains below, sequenced in a study of T cells in Graves' hyperthyroidism and ophthalmopathy. Amplified TCR beta CDR3 regions derived from RNA transcripts. Using the HTBI primer set, a first-round RT-PCR was run on the TCR CDR3. In TCRdb, the multiplex PCR reads were re-called with MiXCR into one record per CDR3 protein. The table shows fewer than 700,000 distinct CDR3 sequences, with roughly 16% occurring only once. Sequenced material: blood. All receptors derive from a woman aged 25 to 39 with Graves' hyperthyroidism.

Here the CDR3 reads CASSPSSATQYF. In nucleotides, the CDR3 is TGTGCCAGCAGTCCCTCGTCCGCGACCCAGTACTTC. The chain carries TRBV12-3 or TRBV12-4 and TRBJ2-5; unclear D gene. V lost 5 bases, J lost 7 bases, and 11 bases lay in between. This CDR3 is 12 amino acids long.

This chain uses TRBV6-1 with TRBJ1-6, with TRBD1 identical over 9 bases. Germline CDR1 and CDR2: MNHNS and SASEGT. CDR3 size: 14 residues. With V trimmed by 5 bases and J by 10 bases, 6 bases remained unmatched. CDR3 nucleotides: TGTGCCAGCAGTACGGACAGGGGATTATCACCCCTCCACTTT. Its protein is CASSTDRGLSPLHF.

The chain carries TRBV20-1 and TRBJ2-5, with 10 positions matching TRBD1. The V gene end was trimmed by 3 bases and the J gene end by 0 bases; junction bases not matched to a gene: 7. The germline CDR1 and CDR2 sequences are DFQATT and SNEGSKA (reference sequence). The CDR3 contains 16 residues. CDR3 region: CSASPWTGGNQETQYF. The CDR3 coding sequence is TGCAGTGCTAGTCCTTGGACAGGGGGGAACCAAGAGACCCAGTACTTC.

J is TRBJ2-7 and V is TRBV19; D ambiguous. The germline V gene encodes CDR1 LNHDA and CDR2 SQIVND (reference sequence). The CDR3 totals 13 residues. V lost 4 bases and J lost 3, with 10 bases in between. The CDR3 nucleotides read TGTGCCAGTAGTAACCAAAACAGCTACGAGCAGTACTTC. Protein product: CASSNQNSYEQYF.

As concerns this clonotype: A much larger clone lies a single base off, so this may be a read error. The V call is TRBV2, the J call TRBJ2-1; possible D gene TRBD2, 6 bases. The closer fit of TRBJ2-7 to the DNA end suggests the J call may be wrong. The CDR3 has 14 residues. The germline V gene has CDR1 SNHLY and CDR2 FYNNEI. CDR3 loop: CASSAGVAYNEQYF. The DNA for the CDR3 is TGTGCCAGCAGTGCGGGAGTCGCCTACAATGAGCAGTACTTC.